These 16 T cell receptor beta chains share one sample of origin, sequenced in a study of blood T cell repertoires in COVID-19. Libraries were prepared by immunoSEQ multiplex PCR; TCRdb keeps only in-frame clonotypes and omits some of them. This table has about 240,000 clones, about four fifths appearing once. Source material: peripheral blood. The receptor source for this set is a woman aged 80 or older with acute or convalescent COVID-19.

This clone appeared a single time. The chain couples TRBV6-5 to TRBJ1-2; D is possibly TRBD1 (6 bases). The germline V gene has CDR1 MNHEY and CDR2 SVGAGI. V was clipped by 6 bases and J by 6 bases, with 20 bases between them. The CDR3 loop spans 15 amino acids. CDR3: CASSLLRGRSDGYTF. In DNA, the CDR3 is TGTGCCAGCAGCCTCCTCAGGGGAAGGTCGGATGGCTACACCTTC.

J is TRBJ2-5 and V is TRBV30; 16 bases map to TRBD2. Germline loops: CDR1 GTSNPN, CDR2 SVGIG (reference sequence). Trimming took 5 bases from V and 5 from J; bases not matched to a gene: 8. The CDR3 has 16 residues. This CDR3 reads CAWGLGTSGGGETQYF. The CDR3 coding sequence is TGTGCCTGGGGATTAGGGACTAGCGGGGGGGGTGAGACCCAGTACTTC. Complete variable domain (other parts from reference TRBV30 and TRBJ2-5): SQTIHQWPATLVQPVGSPLSLECTVEGTSNPNLYWYRQAAGRGLQLLFYSVGIGQISSEVPQNLSASRPQDRQFILSSKKLLLSDSGFYLCAWGLGTSGGGETQYFGPGTRLLVL.

The chain recombines TRBV18 with TRBJ1-6, with 7 bases fitting TRBD1. This CDR3 has 15 residues. Per germline, CDR1 KGHSH and CDR2 LQKENI. The J segment lost 7 bases and the V segment lost 4 bases, leaving 7 bases of the junction unmatched. The CDR3 here is CASSRAGGWNSPLHF. The CDR3 DNA reads TGTGCCAGCTCACGGGCAGGGGGTTGGAATTCACCCCTCCACTTT.

V gene TRBV29-1 combines with J gene TRBJ1-2; D may be TRBD1 (6 bases). Per the germline V gene, CDR1 is SQVTM and CDR2 is ANQGSEA. Trimming stripped 3 bases from V and 7 bases from J, with 12 bases between. The CDR3 loop spans 12 amino acids. The CDR3 DNA reads TGCAGCGTTGAGGAACAGGGTTCTGGCTACACCTTC. As protein: CSVEEQGSGYTF.

This clone was detected only a few times. The V gene is TRBV28, the J gene TRBJ1-2; 7 bases align to TRBD1. Germline V CDR1 and CDR2: MDHEN, SYDVKM. This CDR3 region has 16 residues. After removal of 7 bases from V and 6 bases from J, the junction contained 17 bases not matched to a gene. Here the CDR3 DNA reads TGTGCCAGCACCCGAGACAGGGTACCGTCTTTTAATGGCTACACCTTC. Residues: CASTRDRVPSFNGYTF.

V usage is TRBV5-5 and J usage is TRBJ2-1; no reliable D call. There are 12 residues in the CDR3. Germline V lookup: CDR1 SGHKS, CDR2 YYEKEE (reference sequence). Trimming shortened V by 4 bases and J by 4 bases, and 6 bases separated the two germline ends. The CDR3 DNA sequence: TGTGCCAGCAGCCCAGGTTACAATGAGCAGTTCTTC. Its protein is CASSPGYNEQFF.

This chain uses TRBV7-2 with TRBJ2-1; D might be TRBD1 (5 bases). The V gene lost 5 bases and the J gene lost 6 bases, with 20 bases spanning the gap. The CDR3 spans 16 residues. Germline V lookup: CDR1 SGHTA, CDR2 FQGNSA. The CDR3 DNA follows: TGTGCCAGCAGCCTATCTGACAGCAGAGGATTCAATGAGCAGTTCTTC. Translated: CASSLSDSRGFNEQFF.

This chain links TRBV19 with TRBJ1-1; 7 bases map to TRBD1. The CDR3 is made up of 15 amino acids. Germline CDR1 reads LNHDA; CDR2 reads SQIVND (reference sequence). V shed 1 base and J 4 bases; nucleotides not matched to a gene: 6. CDR3 in amino acids: CASSIGTSGGTEAFF. The DNA for the CDR3 is TGTGCCAGTAGTATAGGTACCTCAGGGGGCACTGAAGCTTTCTTT.

V and J are TRBV16 and TRBJ1-1; D is unclear. Germline CDR1 is KGHSY and CDR2 is FQNENV. Trimming left V 4 bases short and J 2 bases short, with 11 bases between. This CDR3 is built from 14 residues. This CDR3 is CASSLPRGNTEAFF. Written as DNA, the CDR3 is TGTGCCAGCAGCCTTCCGCGGGGTAACACTGAAGCTTTCTTT.

This chain uses TRBV6-5 with TRBJ1-1; D is uncertain. This CDR3 has 14 residues. V shed 0 bases and J shed 1 base, with 6 bases lying between them. CDR1 and CDR2 (germline): MNHEY, SVGAGI. The CDR3 sequence: CASSYSTKNTEAFF. The CDR3 coding sequence is TGTGCCAGCAGTTACTCTACAAAGAACACTGAAGCTTTCTTT.

V and J are TRBV19 and TRBJ2-7; 9 bases fit TRBD1. CDR1 and CDR2 from the germline V gene are LNHDA and SQIVND (reference sequence). J lost 4 bases, V lost 5 bases, and 3 bases had no gene match. The CDR3 totals 13 residues. The CDR3: CASSSDRGYEQYF. The CDR3 nucleotides read TGTGCCAGTAGTTCGGACAGGGGATACGAGCAGTACTTC.

The rearrangement uses TRBV27 and TRBJ1-5; 7 bases match TRBD1. Germline-derived CDR1 and CDR2 are MNHEY and SMNVEV (reference sequence). V gave up 4 bases and J gave up 2 bases; unmatched junction bases: 5. The CDR3 extends over 15 amino acids. This CDR3 is CASSSDRARNQPQHF. DNA for the CDR3: TGTGCCAGCAGTTCCGACAGGGCTCGCAATCAGCCCCAGCATTTT.

To note about this clone: The same CDR3 can be traced to other DNA sequences in this sample. The DNA of the CDR3 is TGTGCCAGCAGCTTAGTTTATTCTGGAAACACCATATATTTT. It codes for CASSLVYSGNTIYF. The rearrangement uses TRBV7-2 and TRBJ1-3, with D unresolved. Germline V gene sequence: CDR1 SGHTA, CDR2 FQGNSA. This CDR3 spans 14 amino acids. Between the trimmed V and J ends, which lost 1 base and 1 base, there was a span of 5 bases.

This clone appeared a few times. The chain couples TRBV12-3 or TRBV12-4 to TRBJ1-2, with TRBD1 matching 12 bases. V dropped 6 bases and J dropped 6; count of bases not matched to a gene: 2. The CDR3 loop spans 13 amino acids. The CDR3 DNA is TGTGCCAGCAGGGGGACAGGGGGCAATGGCTACACCTTC. Residues: CASRGTGGNGYTF.

The rearrangement joins TRBV15 to TRBJ2-3; D unclear. Germline CDR1 LNHNV, CDR2 YYDKDF (reference sequence). This CDR3 spans 13 amino acids. Trimming stripped 2 bases from V and 3 bases from J, with 6 bases between. The CDR3 coding sequence is TGTGCCACCAGCAGATTAACTACAGATACGCAGTATTTT. Protein product: CATSRLTTDTQYF.

The J gene is TRBJ2-7, the V gene TRBV28; TRBD1 might be the D (6 bases). Germline V gene lookup returns CDR1 MDHEN and CDR2 SYDVKM. V lost 6 bases, J lost 5 bases, and 14 bases lay in between. This CDR3 has 13 residues. The DNA for the CDR3 is TGTGCCAGCAGCCACAGGGTCGGCCACGAGCAGTACTTC. Amino acids: CASSHRVGHEQYF.